This T cell receptor beta chain came from a study of cytomegalovirus exposure and HLA in healthy donors. Both 60 Vbeta primers and 13 Jbeta primers went into the PCR. Here immunoSEQ multiplex PCR was the method, and the copy in TCRdb shows in-frame clones only, minus some. The profile shows under 130,000 clones, roughly 78% of them singletons. This CDR3 is 10 amino acids long. Per the germline V gene, CDR1 is PRHDT and CDR2 is FYEKMQ (reference sequence). V dropped 1 base and J dropped 11 bases, with 5 bases sitting between them. The receptor's source is a woman aged 40 to 50 in good health and CMV-seronegative. Sequenced material: PBMCs. The V call is TRBV13, the J call TRBJ2-5; no firm D call. DNA of the CDR3: TGTGCCAGCAGCTTAGCCGGGCAGTACTTC. Its protein product is CASSLAGQYF.